This TCR beta chain was sequenced during a study of molecular identifiers for immune sequencing clone quantification. V lost 6 bases to trimming and J lost 3 bases, with 8 bases between them. Germline V gene lookup returns CDR1 LNHDA and CDR2 SQIVND (reference sequence). The CDR3 runs to 13 residues. MiXCR was run by TCRdb on the PCR reads, yielding one entry per CDR3 protein. Of some 65,000 distinct CDR3 sequences listed, less than 20% are singletons. This clonotype was detected a few times. Sequenced sample: naive CD8+ T cells from blood, with Jurkat cell RNA spiked in. The subset: FACS-sorted CD8+CD4-CCR7+CD45RA+ naive T cells. This TCR was recovered from a human donor in good health. Some libraries in this study had Jurkat cell RNA spiked in. The chain employs TRBV19 and TRBJ2-2; D unclear. CDR3 DNA sequence: TGTGCCAGTAGCGTGCAGGACACCGGGGAGCTGTTTTTT. Translated, it gives CASSVQDTGELFF.